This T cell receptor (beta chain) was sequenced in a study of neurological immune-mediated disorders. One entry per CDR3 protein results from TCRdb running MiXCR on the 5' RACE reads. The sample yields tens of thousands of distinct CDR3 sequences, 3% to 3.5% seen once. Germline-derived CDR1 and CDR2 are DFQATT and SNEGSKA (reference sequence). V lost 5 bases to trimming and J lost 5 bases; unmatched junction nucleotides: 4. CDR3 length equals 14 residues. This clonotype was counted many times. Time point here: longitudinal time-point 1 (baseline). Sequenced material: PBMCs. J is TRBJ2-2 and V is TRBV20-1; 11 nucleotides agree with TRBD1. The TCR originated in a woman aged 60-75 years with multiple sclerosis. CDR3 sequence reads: CSAGQGARTGELFF. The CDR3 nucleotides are TGCAGTGCTGGACAGGGGGCGAGGACCGGGGAGCTGTTTTTT.